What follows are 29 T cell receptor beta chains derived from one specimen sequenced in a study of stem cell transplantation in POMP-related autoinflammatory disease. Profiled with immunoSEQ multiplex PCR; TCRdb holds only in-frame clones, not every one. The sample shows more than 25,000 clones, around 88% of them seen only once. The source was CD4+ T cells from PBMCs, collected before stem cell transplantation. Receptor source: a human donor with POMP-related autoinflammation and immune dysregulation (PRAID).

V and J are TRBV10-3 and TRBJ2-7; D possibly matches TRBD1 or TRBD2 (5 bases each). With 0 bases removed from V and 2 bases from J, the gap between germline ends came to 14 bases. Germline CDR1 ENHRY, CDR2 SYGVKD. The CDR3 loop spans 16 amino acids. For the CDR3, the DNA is TGTGCCATCAGTGAGTCGAGGCCAGGGAGCACCTACGAGCAGTACTTC. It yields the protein CAISESRPGSTYEQYF.

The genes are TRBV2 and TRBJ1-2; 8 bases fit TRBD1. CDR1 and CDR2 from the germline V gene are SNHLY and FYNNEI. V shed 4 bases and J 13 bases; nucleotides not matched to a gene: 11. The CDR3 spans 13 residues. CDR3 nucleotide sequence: TGTGCCAGCAGTGGGACAGGGATGGCTTTGGGCACCTTC. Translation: CASSGTGMALGTF.

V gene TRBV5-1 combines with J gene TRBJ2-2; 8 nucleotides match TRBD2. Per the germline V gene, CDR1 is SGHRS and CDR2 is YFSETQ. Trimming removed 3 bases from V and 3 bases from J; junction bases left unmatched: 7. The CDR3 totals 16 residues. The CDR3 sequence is CASSYTGGPDTGELFF. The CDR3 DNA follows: TGCGCCAGCAGCTATACGGGGGGGCCGGACACCGGGGAGCTGTTTTTT.

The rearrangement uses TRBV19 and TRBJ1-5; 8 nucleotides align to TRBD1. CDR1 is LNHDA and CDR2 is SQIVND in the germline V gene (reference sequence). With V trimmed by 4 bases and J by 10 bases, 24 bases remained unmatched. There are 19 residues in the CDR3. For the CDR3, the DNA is TGTGCCAGTAGTACACACCCAGGTTTCCGAGGACAGGGTGCGGATCCCCAGCATTTT. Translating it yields CASSTHPGFRGQGADPQHF. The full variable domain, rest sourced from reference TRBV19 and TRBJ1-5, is DGGITQSPKYLFRKEGQNVTLSCEQNLNHDAMYWYRQDPGQGLRLIYYSQIVNDFQKGDIAEGYSVSREKKESFPLTVTSAQKNPTAFYLCASSTHPGFRGQGADPQHFGDGTRLSIL.

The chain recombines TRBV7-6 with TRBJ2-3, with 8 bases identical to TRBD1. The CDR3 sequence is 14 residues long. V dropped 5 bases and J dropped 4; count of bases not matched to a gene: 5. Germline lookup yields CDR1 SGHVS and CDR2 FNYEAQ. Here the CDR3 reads CASSQDRAADTQYF. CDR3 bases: TGTGCCAGCAGCCAGGACAGGGCCGCAGATACGCAGTATTTT.

The CDR3 protein is CASSQQPYRGRGAFF. The CDR3 nucleotides are TGTGCCAGCAGTCAACAGCCCTACAGGGGGAGAGGAGCTTTCTTT. The genes are TRBV27 and TRBJ1-1, with 8 bases lining up with TRBD1. The CDR3 loop spans 15 amino acids. With V trimmed by 5 bases and J by 10 bases, 15 bases remained unmatched. Per germline, CDR1 MNHEY and CDR2 SMNVEV (reference sequence).

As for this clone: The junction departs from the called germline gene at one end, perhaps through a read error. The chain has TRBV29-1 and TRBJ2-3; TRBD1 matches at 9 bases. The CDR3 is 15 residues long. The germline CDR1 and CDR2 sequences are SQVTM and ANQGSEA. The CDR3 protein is CSVESTGGSTDMQYF. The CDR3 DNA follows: TGCAGCGTTGAATCGACAGGGGGGTCCACAGATATGCAGTATTTT.

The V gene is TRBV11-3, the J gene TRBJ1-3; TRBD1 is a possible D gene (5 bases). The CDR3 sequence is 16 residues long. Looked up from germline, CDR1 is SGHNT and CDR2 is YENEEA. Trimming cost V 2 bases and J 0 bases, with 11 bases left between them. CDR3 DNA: TGTGCCAGCAGCTTATGTGCAGGGTCCTCTGGAAACACCATATATTTT. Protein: CASSLCAGSSGNTIYF.

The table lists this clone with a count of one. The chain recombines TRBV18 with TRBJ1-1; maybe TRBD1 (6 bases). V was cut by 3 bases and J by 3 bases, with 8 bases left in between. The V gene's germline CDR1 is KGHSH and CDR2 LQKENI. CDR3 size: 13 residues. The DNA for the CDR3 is TGTGCCAGCTCACCCACAGGGTACACTGAAGCTTTCTTT. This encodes CASSPTGYTEAFF.

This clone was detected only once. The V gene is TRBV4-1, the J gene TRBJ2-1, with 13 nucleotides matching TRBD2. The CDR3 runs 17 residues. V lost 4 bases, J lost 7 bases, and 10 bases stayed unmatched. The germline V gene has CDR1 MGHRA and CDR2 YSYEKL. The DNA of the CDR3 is TGCGCCAGCAGCCTCACTAGCGGGAGGGCCCTCGGGAATGAGCAGTTCTTC. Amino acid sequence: CASSLTSGRALGNEQFF.

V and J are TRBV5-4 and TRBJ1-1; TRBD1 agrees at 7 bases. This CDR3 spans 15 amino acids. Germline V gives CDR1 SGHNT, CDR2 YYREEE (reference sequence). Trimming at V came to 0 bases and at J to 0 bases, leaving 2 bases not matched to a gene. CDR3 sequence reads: CASSLVDRVNTEAFF. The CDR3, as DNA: TGTGCCAGCAGCTTGGTCGACAGGGTGAACACTGAAGCTTTCTTT.

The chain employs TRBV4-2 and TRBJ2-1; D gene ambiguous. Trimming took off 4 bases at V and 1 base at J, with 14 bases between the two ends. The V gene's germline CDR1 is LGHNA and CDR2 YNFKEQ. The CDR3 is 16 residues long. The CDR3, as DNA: TGTGCCAGCAGCCTCCACCCACCGAAATCCTACAATGAGCAGTTCTTC. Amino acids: CASSLHPPKSYNEQFF.

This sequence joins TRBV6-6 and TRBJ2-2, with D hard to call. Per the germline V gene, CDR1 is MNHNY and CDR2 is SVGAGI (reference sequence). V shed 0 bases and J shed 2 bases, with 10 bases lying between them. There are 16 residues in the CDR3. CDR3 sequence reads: CASSYSAGTNTGELFF. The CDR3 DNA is TGTGCCAGCAGTTACTCGGCAGGAACAAACACCGGGGAGCTGTTTTTT.

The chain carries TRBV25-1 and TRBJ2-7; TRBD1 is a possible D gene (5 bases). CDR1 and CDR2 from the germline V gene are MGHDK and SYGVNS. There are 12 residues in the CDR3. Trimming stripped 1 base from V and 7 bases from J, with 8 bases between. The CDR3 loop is CASSESGFEQYF. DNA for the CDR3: TGTGCCAGCAGTGAATCAGGGTTTGAGCAGTACTTC.

The CDR3 loop reads CASSPGQANTEAFF. CDR3 sequence (DNA): TGTGCCAGCAGCCCGGGACAGGCTAACACTGAAGCTTTCTTT. The chain joins TRBV5-6 to TRBJ1-1; TRBD1 agrees at 8 bases. J gave up 2 bases and V 4 bases, and 4 bases lay outside the gene matches. This CDR3 spans 14 amino acids. Germline V gene lookup returns CDR1 SGHDT and CDR2 YYEEEE.

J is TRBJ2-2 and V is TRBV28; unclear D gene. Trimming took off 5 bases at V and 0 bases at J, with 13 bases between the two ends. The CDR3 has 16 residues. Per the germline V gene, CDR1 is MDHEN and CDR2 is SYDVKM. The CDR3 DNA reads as TGTGCCAGCAGTCTCCAGACACCTTCGAACACCGGGGAGCTGTTTTTT. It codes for CASSLQTPSNTGELFF.

CDR3 nucleotides: TGTGCCAGCAGTATTCGGACAGGGACGTACAATGAGCAGTTCTTC. Translated, it gives CASSIRTGTYNEQFF. The genes are TRBV5-5 and TRBJ2-1; 8 nucleotides align to TRBD1. This CDR3 is built from 15 residues. Germline CDR1 and CDR2: SGHKS and YYEKEE (reference sequence). V lost 5 bases and J lost 4; bases outside the gene matches: 8.

This CDR3 is CASSAERGHGNTIYF. In DNA form, the CDR3 reads TGTGCCAGCAGTGCTGAGAGGGGGCATGGAAACACCATATATTTT. This chain joins TRBV2 and TRBJ1-3; 7 nucleotides line up with TRBD1. CDR1 and CDR2 (germline): SNHLY, FYNNEI. The CDR3 extends over 15 amino acids. V was pared by 4 bases and J by 3 bases, with 6 bases of the junction left unmatched.

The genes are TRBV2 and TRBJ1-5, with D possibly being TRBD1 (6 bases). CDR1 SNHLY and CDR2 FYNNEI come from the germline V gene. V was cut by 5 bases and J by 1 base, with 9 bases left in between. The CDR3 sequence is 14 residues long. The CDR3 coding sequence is TGTGCCAGCAGTCAAAGGGGGAGCAATCAGCCCCAGCATTTT. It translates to CASSQRGSNQPQHF.

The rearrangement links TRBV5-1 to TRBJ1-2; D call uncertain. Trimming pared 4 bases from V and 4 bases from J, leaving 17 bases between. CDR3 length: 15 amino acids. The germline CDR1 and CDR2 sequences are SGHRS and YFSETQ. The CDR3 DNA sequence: TGCGCCAGCAGCCCCTCGGGTTCTAAGGGCTATGGCTACACCTTC. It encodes CASSPSGSKGYGYTF.

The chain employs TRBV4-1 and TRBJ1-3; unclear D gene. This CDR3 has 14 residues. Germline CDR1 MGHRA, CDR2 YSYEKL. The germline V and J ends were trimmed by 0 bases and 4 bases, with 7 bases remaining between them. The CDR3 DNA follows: TGCGCCAGCAGCCAAGAGGTAATCGGAAACACCATATATTTT. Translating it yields CASSQEVIGNTIYF.

Here the CDR3 reads CAISALAGEWADTQYF. CDR3 DNA sequence: TGTGCCATCAGTGCCCTAGCGGGAGAGTGGGCAGATACGCAGTATTTT. This chain links TRBV10-3 with TRBJ2-3, with 10 bases fitting TRBD2. This CDR3 contains 16 residues. The V segment lost 4 bases and the J segment 4 bases; nucleotides outside the gene matches: 8. Per the germline V gene, CDR1 is ENHRY and CDR2 is SYGVKD.

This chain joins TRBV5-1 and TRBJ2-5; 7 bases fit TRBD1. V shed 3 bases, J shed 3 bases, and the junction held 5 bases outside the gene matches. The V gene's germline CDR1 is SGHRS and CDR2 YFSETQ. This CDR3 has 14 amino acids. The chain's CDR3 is CASSSRGSEETQYF. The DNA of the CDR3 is TGCGCCAGCAGCTCCAGGGGGAGCGAAGAGACCCAGTACTTC. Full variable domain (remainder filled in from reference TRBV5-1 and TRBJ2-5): KAGVTQTPRYLIKTRGQQVTLSCSPISGHRSVSWYQQTPGQGLQFLFEYFSETQRNKGNFPGRFSGRQFSNSRSEMNVSTLELGDSALYLCASSSRGSEETQYFGPGTRLLVL.

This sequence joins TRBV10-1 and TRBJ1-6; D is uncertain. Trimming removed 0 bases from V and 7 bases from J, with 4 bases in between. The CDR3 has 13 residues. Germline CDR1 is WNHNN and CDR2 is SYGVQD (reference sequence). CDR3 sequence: CASSESANSPLHF. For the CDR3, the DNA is TGCGCCAGCAGTGAGTCCGCCAATTCACCCCTCCACTTT.

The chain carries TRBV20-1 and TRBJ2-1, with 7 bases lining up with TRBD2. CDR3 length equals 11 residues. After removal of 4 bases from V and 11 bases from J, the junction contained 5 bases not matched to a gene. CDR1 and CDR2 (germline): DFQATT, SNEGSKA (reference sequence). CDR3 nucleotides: TGCAGTGCTAAACTACTAGCGAAGCAGTTCTTC. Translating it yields CSAKLLAKQFF.

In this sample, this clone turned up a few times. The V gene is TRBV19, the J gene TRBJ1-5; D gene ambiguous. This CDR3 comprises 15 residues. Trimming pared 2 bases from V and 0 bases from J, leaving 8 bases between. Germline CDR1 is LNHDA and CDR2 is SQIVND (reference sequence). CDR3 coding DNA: TGTGCCAGTAGTATAACAGTCTATAGCAATCAGCCCCAGCATTTT. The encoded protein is CASSITVYSNQPQHF.

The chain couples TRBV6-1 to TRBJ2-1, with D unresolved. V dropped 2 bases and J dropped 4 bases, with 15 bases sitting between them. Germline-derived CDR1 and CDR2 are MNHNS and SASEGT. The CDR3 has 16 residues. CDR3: CASSENTRPLYNEQFF. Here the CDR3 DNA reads TGTGCCAGCAGTGAAAACACCAGACCGCTGTACAATGAGCAGTTCTTC.

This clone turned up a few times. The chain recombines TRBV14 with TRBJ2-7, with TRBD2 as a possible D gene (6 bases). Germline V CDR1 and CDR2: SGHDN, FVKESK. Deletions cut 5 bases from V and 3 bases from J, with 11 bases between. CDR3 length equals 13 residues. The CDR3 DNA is TGTGCCAGCAGCAAAGGGACTCACTACGAGCAGTACTTC. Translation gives CASSKGTHYEQYF.

CDR3 in amino acids: CASSVVGGLGEQYF. Written as DNA, the CDR3 is TGTGCCAGCAGCGTCGTAGGAGGATTGGGAGAGCAGTACTTC. The chain links TRBV9 to TRBJ2-7; D is possibly TRBD2 (5 bases). The CDR3 totals 14 residues. Germline V gene data show CDR1 as SGDLS and CDR2 as YYNGEE. V lost 2 bases and J lost 7, with 16 bases in between.